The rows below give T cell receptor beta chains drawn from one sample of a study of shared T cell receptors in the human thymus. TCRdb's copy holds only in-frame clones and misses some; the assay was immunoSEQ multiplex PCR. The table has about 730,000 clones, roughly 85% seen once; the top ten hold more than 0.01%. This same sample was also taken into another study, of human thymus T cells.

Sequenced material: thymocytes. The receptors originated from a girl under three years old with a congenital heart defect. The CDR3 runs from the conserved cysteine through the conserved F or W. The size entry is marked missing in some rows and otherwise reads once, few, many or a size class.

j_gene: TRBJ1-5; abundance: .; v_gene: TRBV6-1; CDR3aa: CASSAGAVGNQPQHF
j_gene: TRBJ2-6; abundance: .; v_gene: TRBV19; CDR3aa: CASRVRAGANVLTF
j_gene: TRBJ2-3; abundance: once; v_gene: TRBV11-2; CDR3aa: CASSLGGVSDTQYF
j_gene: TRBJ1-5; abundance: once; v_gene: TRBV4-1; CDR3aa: CASSQARRTGGNQPQHF
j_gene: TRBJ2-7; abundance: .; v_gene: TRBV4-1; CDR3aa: CASSQDYAQGFYEQYF
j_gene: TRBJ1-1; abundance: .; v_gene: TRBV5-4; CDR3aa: CASSFDEETPNGAEAFF
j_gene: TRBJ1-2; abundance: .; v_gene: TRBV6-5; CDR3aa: CASRPPDRGLVGYTF
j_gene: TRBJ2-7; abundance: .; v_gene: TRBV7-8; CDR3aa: CASSPDLAGASYEQYF
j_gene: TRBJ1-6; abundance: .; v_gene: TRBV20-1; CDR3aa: CSARQRTLHF
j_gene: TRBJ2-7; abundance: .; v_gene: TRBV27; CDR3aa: CASSFGSGGIYEQYF
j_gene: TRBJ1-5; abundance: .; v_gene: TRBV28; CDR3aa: CASSLEGRLAQHF
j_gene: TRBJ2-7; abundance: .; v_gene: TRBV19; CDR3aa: CASRYGGDYEQYF
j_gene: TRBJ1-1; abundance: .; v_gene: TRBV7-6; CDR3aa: CASSLGSGDTEAFF
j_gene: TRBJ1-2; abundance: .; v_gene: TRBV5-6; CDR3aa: CASSLVPNGGYTF
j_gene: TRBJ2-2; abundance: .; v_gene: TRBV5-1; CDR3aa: CASSPYRDANTGELFF
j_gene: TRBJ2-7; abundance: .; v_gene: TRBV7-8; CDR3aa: CASSLGGGDTYEQYF
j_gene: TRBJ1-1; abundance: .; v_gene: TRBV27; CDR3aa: CASSLGAGRENTEAFF
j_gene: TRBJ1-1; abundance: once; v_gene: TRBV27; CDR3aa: CASSRGKNAGDDTEAFF
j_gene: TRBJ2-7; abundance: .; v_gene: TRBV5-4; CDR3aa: CASSLGQGADEQYF
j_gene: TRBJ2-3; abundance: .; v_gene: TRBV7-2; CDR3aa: CASSTTDRAEECTDTQYF
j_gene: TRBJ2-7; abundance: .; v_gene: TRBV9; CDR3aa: CASSPFGRAYEQYF
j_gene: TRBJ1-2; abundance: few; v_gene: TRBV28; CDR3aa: CASSHRAHGYTF
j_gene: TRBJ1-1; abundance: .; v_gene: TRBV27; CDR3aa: CASSLAGRTEAFF
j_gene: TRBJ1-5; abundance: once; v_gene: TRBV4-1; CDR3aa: CASSRGQGSNQPQHF
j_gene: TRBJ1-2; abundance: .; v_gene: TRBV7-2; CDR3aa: CASSRRTGGIDGYTF
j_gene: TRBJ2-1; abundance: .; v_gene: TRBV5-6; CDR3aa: CASSIQGHEQFF